The sequence of this TCR beta chain was determined in a study of vaccination effects on CD4 cells after COVID-19. Regarding this clone: The antigen remains unidentified.

TCRdb keeps only in-frame clones here, not all; method: immunoSEQ multiplex PCR. The sample records 30,000 to 40,000 clones, around 73% being singletons. The CDR3 is 19 residues long. The germline gives CDR1 SGHRS, CDR2 YFSETQ. The V gene end was trimmed by 4 bases and the J gene end by 0 bases; junction bases not matched to a gene: 15. Antigen-specific CD4+ T cells were expanded (with viral peptide pools) by the ViraFEST assay ahead of sequencing. Cultured cells yielded isolated CD4+ T cells after around 9 days. Vaccinated participants had no history of SARS-CoV-2 infection and tested negative for nucleocapsid antibodies.

The chain joins TRBV5-1 to TRBJ2-3, with 9 bases matching TRBD2. The sample here was CD4+ T cells from PBMCs cultured with HCoV-OC43 spike peptides, taken before COVID-19 vaccination. As for subset: HCoV-OC43 spike overlapping peptide pool stimulation. The sequence derives from a human donor who received a COVID-19 vaccine. The CDR3 here is CASSRGQLAGTASTDTQYF. The CDR3 DNA is TGCGCCAGCAGCCGGGGCCAGCTAGCGGGGACCGCTAGCACAGATACGCAGTATTTT.